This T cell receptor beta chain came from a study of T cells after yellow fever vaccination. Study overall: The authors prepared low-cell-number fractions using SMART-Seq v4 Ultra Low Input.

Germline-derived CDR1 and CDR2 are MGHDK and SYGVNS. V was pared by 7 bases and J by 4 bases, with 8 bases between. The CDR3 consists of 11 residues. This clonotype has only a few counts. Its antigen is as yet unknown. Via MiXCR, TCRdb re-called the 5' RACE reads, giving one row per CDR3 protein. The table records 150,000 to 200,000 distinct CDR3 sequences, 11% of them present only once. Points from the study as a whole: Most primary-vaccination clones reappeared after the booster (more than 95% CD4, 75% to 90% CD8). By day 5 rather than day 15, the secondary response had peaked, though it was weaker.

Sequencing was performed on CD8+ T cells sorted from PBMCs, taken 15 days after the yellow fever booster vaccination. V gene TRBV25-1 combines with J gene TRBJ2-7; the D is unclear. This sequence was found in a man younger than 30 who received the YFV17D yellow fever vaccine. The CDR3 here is CASTQAYEQYV. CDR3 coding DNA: TGTGCCAGCACCCAAGCATACGAGCAGTACGTC.